In this sample, the clone carrying this TCR beta chain turned up once. The antigen is not known. Genomic DNA per cell subset filled all wells of several immunoSEQ plates. Method: immunoSEQ multiplex PCR; TCRdb's copy keeps in-frame clones and lacks some. This table has 1,500,000 or so clones, approximately 96% appearing once. This entry comes from a study of shared clonotypes between healthy human individuals. Study results and caveats: It was the non-shared clonotypes that had lower generation probabilities than clonotypes shared by all four donors. When naive CD4 clonotypes were compared across several donors, 5% to 5.5% were shared.

Germline V CDR1 and CDR2: SGDLS, YYNGEE. This CDR3 is built from 14 residues. V lost 7 bases, J lost 0 bases, and 12 bases lay in between. Sequenced sample: naive CD4+ T cells sorted from blood. Subset described: CD45RA+ positively selected. The sequence was collected from a man younger than 45 in good health. The chain couples TRBV9 to TRBJ2-3; no clear D gene. The CDR3 nucleotides are TGTGCCAGCGGTGTCGGACCTAGCACAGATACGCAGTATTTT. Amino acid sequence: CASGVGPSTDTQYF.